A single sample gave rise to the 21 T cell receptor beta chains below, sequenced in a study of early T cells in non-severe SARS-CoV-2 infection. From the 5' RACE reads, TCRdb called clonotypes with MiXCR, one entry per CDR3 protein. Among roughly 35,000 distinct CDR3 sequences listed, 5.8% were seen once. What was sequenced was whole blood. The receptors were sampled from an adult who was a healthcare worker with PCR-confirmed SARS-CoV-2 infection or an uninfected control (not recorded which).

This chain uses TRBV6-5 with TRBJ2-1; tentative D call: TRBD2 (5 bases). Germline V lookup: CDR1 MNHEY, CDR2 SVGAGI. V was pared by 6 bases and J by 2 bases, with 11 bases between. The CDR3 loop spans 14 amino acids. In DNA, the CDR3 is TGTGCCAGCAGCCCAAGGACTCCCTACAATGAGCAGTTCTTC. Its translation is CASSPRTPYNEQFF.

The chain links TRBV2 to TRBJ2-2; TRBD2 aligns across 10 bases. Germline CDR1 is SNHLY and CDR2 is FYNNEI. V lost 6 bases, J lost 0 bases, and 1 base stayed unmatched. The CDR3 has 15 amino acids. In DNA, the CDR3 is TGTGCCAGCAGCGGACTAGCGGCGAACACCGGGGAGCTGTTTTTT. Amino acid sequence: CASSGLAANTGELFF.

The V and J genes are TRBV11-3 and TRBJ2-1, with D possibly TRBD2 on 6 matching bases. The germline V gene has CDR1 SGHNT and CDR2 YENEEA. Trimming pared 0 bases from V and 13 bases from J, leaving 13 bases between. The CDR3 length is 13 residues. The CDR3 is CASSLDNRGLQFF. The CDR3 DNA sequence: TGTGCCAGCAGCTTAGATAATAGGGGACTCCAGTTCTTC.

This clonotype occurred a few times. CDR3 residues: CASAGRGSYNSPLHF. The CDR3 DNA is TGTGCCTCCGCAGGGAGGGGGTCCTATAATTCACCCCTCCACTTT. This chain connects TRBV11-2 to TRBJ1-6; D possibly corresponds to TRBD1 (6 bases). Germline values: CDR1 SGHAT, CDR2 FQNNGV. The CDR3 is 15 amino acids. Trimming shortened V by 11 bases and J by 1 base, and 15 bases separated the two germline ends.

There are many counts of this clonotype. V and J are TRBV3-1 and TRBJ2-3; TRBD2 agrees at 7 bases. V was clipped by 3 bases and J by 2 bases; unmatched bases: 5. The CDR3 runs to 15 residues. The germline V gene has CDR1 LGHDT and CDR2 YNNKEL (reference sequence). The CDR3 nucleotides are TGTGCCAGCAGCCACAGAGCGGGATCCACAGATACGCAGTATTTT. It encodes CASSHRAGSTDTQYF.

This clonotype has at least ten counts. The J gene is TRBJ2-7, the V gene TRBV6-5, with TRBD1 identical over 7 bases. CDR1 MNHEY and CDR2 SVGAGI come from the germline V gene. The V and J ends lost 6 bases and 6 bases, in that order; junction bases with no gene match: 8. The CDR3 is 13 residues long. CDR3 coding DNA: TGTGCCAGCAGGGCCGACAGGGCGGGCGAGCAGTACTTC. Its protein is CASRADRAGEQYF.

This clonotype was recorded a few times. The chain has TRBV6-1 and TRBJ2-1; 7 bases are shared with TRBD2. J lost 16 bases, V lost 8 bases, and 8 bases had no gene match. Germline V gives CDR1 MNHNS, CDR2 SASEGT. The CDR3 has 10 residues. CDR3 protein: CASLGGRVFF. Written as DNA, the CDR3 is TGTGCCAGCCTTGGGGGGAGGGTTTTCTTC.

A note on this clonotype: Since a much larger clone is just one base distant, this may be a read error. The genes are TRBV9 and TRBJ2-5; possibly TRBD1 for D (5 bases). The germline V gene encodes CDR1 SGDLS and CDR2 YYNGEE. This CDR3 spans 15 amino acids. With 4 bases removed from V and 1 base from J, the gap between germline ends came to 14 bases. CDR3 residues: CASSPQQAPQETQYF. The CDR3, as DNA: TGTGCCAGCAGCCCCCAACAGGCCCCCCAAGAGACCCAGTACTTC.

By share, this clonotype ranks as medium-sized. The J gene is TRBJ1-1, the V gene TRBV7-9; D call uncertain. CDR3 length equals 13 residues. Trimming cost V 3 bases and J 1 base, with 6 bases left between them. Per the germline V gene, CDR1 is SEHNR and CDR2 is FQNEAQ (reference sequence). CDR3 residues: CASSFAGNTEAFF. The CDR3 nucleotides are TGTGCCAGCAGCTTTGCAGGGAACACTGAAGCTTTCTTT.

Only a few counts were recorded for this clonotype. The chain joins TRBV12-3 or TRBV12-4 to TRBJ1-1, with TRBD1 as a possible D gene (6 bases). Trimming stripped 3 bases from V and 11 bases from J, with 16 bases between. The CDR3 length is 13 residues. CDR3 amino acids: CASSLPGVFYAFF. CDR3 DNA sequence: TGTGCCAGCAGTTTGCCAGGGGTGTTTTACGCTTTCTTT.

This clonotype has a count of ten or more. The CDR3 coding sequence is TGCGCCAGCACCCCCCAGGGGTCGGACACTGAAGCTTTCTTT. Encoded protein: CASTPQGSDTEAFF. J is TRBJ1-1 and V is TRBV5-1; D is perhaps TRBD1 (6 bases). The CDR3 runs to 14 residues. Looked up from germline, CDR1 is SGHRS and CDR2 is YFSETQ. Between the trimmed V and J ends, which lost 6 bases and 3 bases, there was a span of 15 bases. The complete variable domain, with remaining parts taken from reference TRBV5-1 and TRBJ1-1, reads KAGVTQTPRYLIKTRGQQVTLSCSPISGHRSVSWYQQTPGQGLQFLFEYFSETQRNKGNFPGRFSGRQFSNSRSEMNVSTLELGDSALYLCASTPQGSDTEAFFGQGTRLTVV.

This clonotype was counted between two and nine times. J is TRBJ2-6 and V is TRBV24-1; the D is unclear. The CDR3 runs to 13 residues. CDR1 and CDR2 (germline): KGHDR, SFDVKD. V was pared by 9 bases and J by 1 base, with 6 bases between. CDR3 sequence (DNA): TGTGCCACCCGGGCTTCTGGGGCCAACGTCCTGACTTTC. Its translation is CATRASGANVLTF.

The V and J genes are TRBV4-2 and TRBJ1-2; no firm D call. Deletions cut 4 bases from V and 7 bases from J, with 13 bases between. Germline CDR1 is LGHNA and CDR2 is YNFKEQ. CDR3 length: 13 amino acids. CDR3 sequence: CASSPGSEFGYTF. CDR3 DNA sequence: TGTGCCAGCAGCCCGGGCTCGGAATTTGGCTACACCTTC.

This clonotype was seen at least ten times. The rearrangement uses TRBV7-3 and TRBJ2-5; 11 bases line up with TRBD2. The V and J ends lost 0 bases and 3 bases, in that order; junction bases with no gene match: 3. Germline CDR1 SGHTA, CDR2 FQGTGA. The CDR3 loop spans 16 amino acids. CDR3 protein: CASSLTGSGREETQYF. The CDR3 coding sequence is TGTGCCAGCAGCTTAACCGGTAGCGGGAGGGAAGAGACCCAGTACTTC.

This chain connects TRBV10-2 to TRBJ2-7; D tentatively reads TRBD1 or TRBD2 (6 bases each). Looked up from germline, CDR1 is WSHSY and CDR2 is SAAADI. The CDR3 totals 11 residues. Trimming took off 7 bases at V and 12 bases at J, with 16 bases between the two ends. The DNA of the CDR3 is TGCGCCAGCAACCAGGGGAGGTCTCTGTACTTC. Protein sequence: CASNQGRSLYF.

This clonotype was detected ten times or more. This chain uses TRBV6-5 with TRBJ2-2; tentative D call: TRBD2 (6 bases). Germline values: CDR1 MNHEY, CDR2 SVGAGI. The CDR3 length is 18 residues. V was trimmed by 6 bases and J by 0 bases, leaving 20 bases between them. CDR3 region: CASSLHAPGRTNTGELFF. The CDR3, as DNA: TGTGCCAGCAGCCTACACGCCCCTGGGAGGACGAACACCGGGGAGCTGTTTTTT.

Many counts were recorded for this clonotype. CDR3 sequence: CASSPLGANSPLHF. As DNA, the CDR3 is TGTGCCAGCTCCCCCCTTGGGGCGAATTCACCCCTCCACTTT. V gene TRBV18 combines with J gene TRBJ1-6, with D maybe TRBD1 (5 bases). The length of the CDR3 is 14 residues. Trimming pared 6 bases from V and 7 bases from J, leaving 13 bases between. Germline values: CDR1 KGHSH, CDR2 LQKENI.

This clonotype was counted at least ten times. This chain connects TRBV7-9 to TRBJ2-7, with D tentatively TRBD2 (5 bases). This CDR3 is 13 amino acids long. V lost 4 bases and J lost 2, with 9 bases in between. Germline V CDR1 and CDR2: SEHNR, FQNEAQ (reference sequence). The CDR3 DNA reads TGTGCCAGCAGCTCAACGGGGACCTACGAGCAGTACTTC. Translation: CASSSTGTYEQYF.

The chain uses TRBV6-5 and TRBJ2-3, with 8 bases that match TRBD2. CDR1 and CDR2 (germline): MNHEY, SVGAGI. There are 17 residues in the CDR3. J was trimmed by 2 bases and V by 2 bases; bases with no gene match: 9. The CDR3 nucleotides read TGTGCCAGCAGTTACGTCGGCGGGGGGACGTCCACAGATACGCAGTATTTT. Amino acids: CASSYVGGGTSTDTQYF.

This clonotype was seen more than once but under ten times. The chain uses TRBV4-2 and TRBJ2-2; the D is unclear. The V and J ends lost 0 bases and 5 bases respectively, with 4 bases between them. The length of the CDR3 is 13 residues. The V gene's germline CDR1 is LGHNA and CDR2 YNFKEQ. The CDR3 DNA follows: TGTGCCAGCAGCCAAGAGGCGACCGGGGAGCTGTTTTTT. This translates into CASSQEATGELFF.

This clonotype appeared many times. This chain uses TRBV24-1 with TRBJ1-1, with unresolved D. Per the germline V gene, CDR1 is KGHDR and CDR2 is SFDVKD. Trimming pared 5 bases from V and 7 bases from J, leaving 4 bases between. This CDR3 comprises 10 residues. The CDR3 bases are TGTGCCACCAGTGTGGTTGAAGCTTTCTTT. Translating gives CATSVVEAFF.